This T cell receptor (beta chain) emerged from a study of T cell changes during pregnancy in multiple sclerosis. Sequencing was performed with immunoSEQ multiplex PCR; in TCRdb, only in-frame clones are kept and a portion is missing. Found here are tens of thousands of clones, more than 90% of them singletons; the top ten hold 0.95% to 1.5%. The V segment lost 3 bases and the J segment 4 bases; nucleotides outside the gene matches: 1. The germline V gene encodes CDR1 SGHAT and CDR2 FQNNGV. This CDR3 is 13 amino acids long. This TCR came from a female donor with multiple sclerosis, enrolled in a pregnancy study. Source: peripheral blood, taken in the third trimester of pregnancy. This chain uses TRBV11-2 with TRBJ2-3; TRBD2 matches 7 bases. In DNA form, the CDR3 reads TGTGCCAGCAGCTTTGCGGGAGCAGATACGCAGTATTTT. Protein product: CASSFAGADTQYF.